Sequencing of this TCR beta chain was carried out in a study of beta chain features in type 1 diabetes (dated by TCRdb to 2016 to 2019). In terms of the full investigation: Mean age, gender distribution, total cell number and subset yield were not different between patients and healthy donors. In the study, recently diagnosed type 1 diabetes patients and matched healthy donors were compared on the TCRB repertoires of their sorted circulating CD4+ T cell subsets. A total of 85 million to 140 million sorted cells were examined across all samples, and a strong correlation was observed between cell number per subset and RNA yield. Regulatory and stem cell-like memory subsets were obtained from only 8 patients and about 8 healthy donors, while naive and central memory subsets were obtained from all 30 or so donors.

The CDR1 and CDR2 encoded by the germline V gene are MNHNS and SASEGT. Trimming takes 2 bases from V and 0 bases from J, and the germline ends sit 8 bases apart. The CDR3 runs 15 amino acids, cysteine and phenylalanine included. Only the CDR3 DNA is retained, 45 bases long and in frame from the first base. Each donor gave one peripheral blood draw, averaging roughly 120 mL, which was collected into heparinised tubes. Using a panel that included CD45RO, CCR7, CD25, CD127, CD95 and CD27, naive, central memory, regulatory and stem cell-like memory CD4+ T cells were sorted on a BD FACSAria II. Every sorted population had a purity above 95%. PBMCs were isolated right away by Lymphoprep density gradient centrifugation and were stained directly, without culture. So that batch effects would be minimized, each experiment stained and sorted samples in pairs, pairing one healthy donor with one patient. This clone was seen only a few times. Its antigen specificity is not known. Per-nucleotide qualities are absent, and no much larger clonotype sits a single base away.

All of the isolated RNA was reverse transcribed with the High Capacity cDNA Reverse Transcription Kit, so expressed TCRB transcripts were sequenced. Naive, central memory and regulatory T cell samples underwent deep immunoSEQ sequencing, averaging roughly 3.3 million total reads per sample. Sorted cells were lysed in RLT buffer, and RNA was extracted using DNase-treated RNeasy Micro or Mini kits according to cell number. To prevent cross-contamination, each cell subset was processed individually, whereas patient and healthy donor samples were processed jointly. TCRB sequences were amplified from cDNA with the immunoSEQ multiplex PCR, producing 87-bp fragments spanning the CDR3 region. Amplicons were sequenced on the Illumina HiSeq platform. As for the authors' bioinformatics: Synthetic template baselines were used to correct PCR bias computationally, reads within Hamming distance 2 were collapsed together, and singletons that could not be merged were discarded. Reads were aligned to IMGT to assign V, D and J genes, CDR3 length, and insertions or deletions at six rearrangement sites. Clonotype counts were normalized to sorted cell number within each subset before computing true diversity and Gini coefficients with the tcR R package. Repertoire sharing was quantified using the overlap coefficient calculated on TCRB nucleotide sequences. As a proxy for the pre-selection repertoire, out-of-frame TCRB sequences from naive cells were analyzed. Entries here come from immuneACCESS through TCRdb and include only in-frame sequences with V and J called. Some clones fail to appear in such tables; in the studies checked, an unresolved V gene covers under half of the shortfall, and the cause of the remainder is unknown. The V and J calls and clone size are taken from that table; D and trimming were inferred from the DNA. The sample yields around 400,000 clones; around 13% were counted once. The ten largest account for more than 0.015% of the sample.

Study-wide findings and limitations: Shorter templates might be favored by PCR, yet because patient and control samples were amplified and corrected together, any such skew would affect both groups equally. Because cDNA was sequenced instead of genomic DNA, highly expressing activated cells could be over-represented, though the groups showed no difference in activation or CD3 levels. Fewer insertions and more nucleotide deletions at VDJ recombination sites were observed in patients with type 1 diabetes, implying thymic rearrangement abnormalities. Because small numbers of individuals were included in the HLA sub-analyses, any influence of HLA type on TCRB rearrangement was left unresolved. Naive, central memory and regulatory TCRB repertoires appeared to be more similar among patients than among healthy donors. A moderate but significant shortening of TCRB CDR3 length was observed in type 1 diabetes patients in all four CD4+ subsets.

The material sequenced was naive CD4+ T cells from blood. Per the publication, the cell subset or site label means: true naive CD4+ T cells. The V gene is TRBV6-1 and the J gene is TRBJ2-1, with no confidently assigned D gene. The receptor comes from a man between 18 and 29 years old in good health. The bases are TGTGCCAGCAGTGAAAGGCGGAGCTCCTACAATGAGCAGTTCTTC. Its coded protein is CASSERRSSYNEQFF.